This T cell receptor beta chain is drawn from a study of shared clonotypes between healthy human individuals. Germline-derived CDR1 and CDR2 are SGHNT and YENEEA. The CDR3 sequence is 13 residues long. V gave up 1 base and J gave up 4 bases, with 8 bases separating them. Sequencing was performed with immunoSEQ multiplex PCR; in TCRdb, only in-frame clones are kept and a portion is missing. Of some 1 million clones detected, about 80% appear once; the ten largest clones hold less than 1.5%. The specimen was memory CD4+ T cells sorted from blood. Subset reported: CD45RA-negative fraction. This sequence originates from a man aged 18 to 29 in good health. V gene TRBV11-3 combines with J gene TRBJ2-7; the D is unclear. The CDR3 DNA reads TGTGCCAGCAGCTTAGGACCCAAATACGAGCAGTACTTC. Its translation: CASSLGPKYEQYF.